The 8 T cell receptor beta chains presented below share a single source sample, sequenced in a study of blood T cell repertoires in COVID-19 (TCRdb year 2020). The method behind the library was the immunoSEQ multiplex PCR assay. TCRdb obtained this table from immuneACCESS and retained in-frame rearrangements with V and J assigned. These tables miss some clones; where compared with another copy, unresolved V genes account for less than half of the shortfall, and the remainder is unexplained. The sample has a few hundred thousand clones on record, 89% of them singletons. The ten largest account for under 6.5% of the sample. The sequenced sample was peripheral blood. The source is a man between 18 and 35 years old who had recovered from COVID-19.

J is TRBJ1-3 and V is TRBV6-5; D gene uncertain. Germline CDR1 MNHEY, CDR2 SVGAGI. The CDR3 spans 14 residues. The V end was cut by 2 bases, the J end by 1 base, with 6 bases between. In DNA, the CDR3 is TGTGCCAGCAGTTACGACACATCTGGAAACACCATATATTTT. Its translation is CASSYDTSGNTIYF.

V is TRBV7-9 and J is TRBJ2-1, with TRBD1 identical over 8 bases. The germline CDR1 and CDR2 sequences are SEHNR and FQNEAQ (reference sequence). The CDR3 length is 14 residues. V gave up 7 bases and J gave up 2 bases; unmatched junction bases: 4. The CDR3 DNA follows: TGTGCCAGCATCCCAGGGGGCCCCTACAATGAGCAGTTCTTC. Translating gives CASIPGGPYNEQFF.

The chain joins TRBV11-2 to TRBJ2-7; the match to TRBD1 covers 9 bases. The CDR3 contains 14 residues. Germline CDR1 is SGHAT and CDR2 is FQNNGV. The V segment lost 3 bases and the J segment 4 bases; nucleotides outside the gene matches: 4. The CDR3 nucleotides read TGTGCCAGCAGCTTTTCGGGACAGGGATACGAGCAGTACTTC. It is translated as CASSFSGQGYEQYF. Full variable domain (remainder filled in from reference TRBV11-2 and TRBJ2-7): EAGVAQSPRYKIIEKRQSVAFWCNPISGHATLYWYQQILGQGPKLLIQFQNNGVVDDSQLPKDRFSAERLKGVDSTLKIQPAKLEDSAVYLCASSFSGQGYEQYFGPGTRLTVT.

CDR3 loop: CASSSHPLGHLATNEKLFF. The CDR3 region has the DNA TGTGCCAGCAGTTCGCATCCCCTAGGACACCTTGCAACTAATGAAAAACTGTTTTTT. The chain recombines TRBV27 with TRBJ1-4, with D possibly matching TRBD1 (5 bases). This CDR3 contains 19 residues. Germline V gene sequence: CDR1 MNHEY, CDR2 SMNVEV (reference sequence). V lost 4 bases and J 0 bases, leaving 21 bases between the germline ends.

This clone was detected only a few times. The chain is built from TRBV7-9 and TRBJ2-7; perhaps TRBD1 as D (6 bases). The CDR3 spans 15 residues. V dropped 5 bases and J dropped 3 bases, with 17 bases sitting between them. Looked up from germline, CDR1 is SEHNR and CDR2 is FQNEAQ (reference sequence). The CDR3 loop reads CASSPPGTGRYEQYF. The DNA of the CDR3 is TGTGCCAGCAGCCCACCCGGAACAGGGCGCTACGAGCAGTACTTC.

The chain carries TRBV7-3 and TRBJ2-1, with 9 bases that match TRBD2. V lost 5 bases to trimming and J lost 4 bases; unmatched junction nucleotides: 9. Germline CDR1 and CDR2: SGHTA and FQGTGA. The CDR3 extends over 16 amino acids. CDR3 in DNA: TGTGCCAGCAGCGCGACGACTAGCGGAGTTTACAATGAGCAGTTCTTC. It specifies CASSATTSGVYNEQFF.

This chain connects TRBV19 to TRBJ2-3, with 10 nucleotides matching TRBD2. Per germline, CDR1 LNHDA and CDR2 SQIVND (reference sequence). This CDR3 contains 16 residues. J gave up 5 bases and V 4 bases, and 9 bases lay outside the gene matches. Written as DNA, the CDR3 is TGTGCCAGTAGTACCGATAGCGGGAGGCCGGGAGATACGCAGTATTTT. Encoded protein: CASSTDSGRPGDTQYF.

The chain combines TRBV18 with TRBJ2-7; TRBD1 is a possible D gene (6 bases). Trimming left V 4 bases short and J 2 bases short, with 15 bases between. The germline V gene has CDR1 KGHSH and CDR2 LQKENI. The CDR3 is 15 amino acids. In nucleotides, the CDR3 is TGTGCCAGCTCACTGGACAGACAAACTACCTACGAGCAGTACTTC. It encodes CASSLDRQTTYEQYF.